The text below deals with one TCR beta chain. The target antigen is unknown. This sample is part of a study of cytomegalovirus exposure and HLA in healthy donors. Whole-study context: A data release that came early held roughly 85 million unique TCRs from HLA-typed donors.

Study outcomes and limitations: Only CMV serostatus was available as immune exposure information.

Though nominally healthy at sampling, donors likely had unrecorded immune exposures. The CDR3 totals 12 residues. Trimming stripped 1 base from V and 6 bases from J, with 7 bases between. The germline CDR1 and CDR2 sequences are GTSNPN and SVGIG (reference sequence). The primer mix had 60 Vbeta and 13 Jbeta primers. TCRdb's table, derived via immunoSEQ multiplex PCR, lists solely in-frame clones and lacks some. The repertoire holds under 200,000 clones, with roughly four fifths as singletons. Material: PBMCs. V is TRBV30 and J is TRBJ2-1; D unresolved. The receptor's source is a female donor in good health and CMV-seronegative. For the CDR3, the DNA is TGTGCCTGGAGTGGTCTAGGCAATGAGCAGTTCTTC. This encodes CAWSGLGNEQFF.